What follows are 13 T cell receptor beta chains derived from one specimen sequenced in a study of T-cell reconstitution after alpha-beta-depleted transplantation in children. Researchers prepared the TCRbeta library using unique molecular identifiers, the study reports. From the PCR reads, TCRdb called clonotypes with MiXCR, one entry per CDR3 protein. This sample has fewer than 130,000 distinct CDR3 sequences, with approximately 10% found just once. Sequenced here: PBMCs from the stem cell graft donor, sampled from the stem cell graft. These receptors originate from a human donor who donated a stem cell graft to a child with acute lymphoblastic leukemia.

Many counts were recorded for this clonotype. The J gene is TRBJ1-1, the V gene TRBV5-1; D remains unclear. The CDR3 has 15 residues. CDR1 is SGHRS, CDR2 YFSETQ, per germline. Trimming removed 1 base at V and 5 bases at J, with 15 bases between. The CDR3 bases are TGCGCCAGCAGCTTGTCTCTCCAGGTTGGGACTGAAGCTTTCTTT. It specifies CASSLSLQVGTEAFF.

This clonotype was found many times. The chain uses TRBV12-3 or TRBV12-4 and TRBJ2-6; D possibly uses TRBD1 or TRBD2 (5 bases each). The CDR3 runs to 16 residues. V was trimmed by 6 bases and J by 0 bases, leaving 12 bases between them. CDR3 coding DNA: TGTGCCAGCAGCCCCCGGGGCGGCTCTGGGGCCAACGTCCTGACTTTC. This sequence encodes CASSPRGGSGANVLTF.

This clonotype appeared many times. This sequence joins TRBV4-1 and TRBJ2-7; no clear D gene. CDR1 and CDR2 from the germline V gene are MGHRA and YSYEKL. Trimming took off 0 bases at V and 2 bases at J, with 17 bases between the two ends. The CDR3 is 17 amino acids. The CDR3 region has the DNA TGCGCCAGCAGCCAAGAGGACGTCCATCCCAACCCCTACGAGCAGTACTTC. Its protein is CASSQEDVHPNPYEQYF.

This clonotype was picked up many times. The chain recombines TRBV12-3 or TRBV12-4 with TRBJ2-2; possible D gene TRBD1, 5 bases. The V gene lost 4 bases and the J gene lost 1 base, with 13 bases spanning the gap. The CDR3 has 16 amino acids. This chain's CDR3 is CASSSPETENTGELFF. The CDR3 coding sequence is TGTGCCAGCAGTTCCCCAGAGACAGAGAACACCGGGGAGCTGTTTTTT.

This clonotype has at least ten counts. The rearrangement links TRBV9 to TRBJ2-7, with D unresolved. The germline V gene encodes CDR1 SGDLS and CDR2 YYNGEE. This CDR3 spans 13 amino acids. V gave up 4 bases and J gave up 1 base, with 9 bases separating them. The CDR3 loop is CASSPGVSYEQYF. In DNA, the CDR3 is TGTGCCAGCAGCCCAGGCGTTTCCTACGAGCAGTACTTC.

This clonotype was found a few times. This chain uses TRBV9 with TRBJ1-2; 8 bases map to TRBD1. The ends lost 0 bases at V and 0 bases at J; junction bases unmatched: 1. The length of the CDR3 is 15 residues. The germline gives CDR1 SGDLS, CDR2 YYNGEE. The CDR3 DNA sequence: TGTGCCAGCAGCGTAGGGACAGGGCCTAACTATGGCTACACCTTC. This sequence encodes CASSVGTGPNYGYTF.

Many counts were recorded for this clonotype. The CDR3 spells CASSQSGGARTEAFF. CDR3 nucleotides: TGCGCCAGCAGCCAATCGGGGGGGGCGCGCACTGAAGCTTTCTTT. The chain is built from TRBV4-3 and TRBJ1-1; the D gene is possibly TRBD1 (6 bases). Germline CDR1 LGHNA, CDR2 YSLEER. The germline V and J ends were trimmed by 2 bases and 4 bases, with 14 bases remaining between them. The CDR3 has 15 residues.

This clonotype was found many times. V usage is TRBV18 and J usage is TRBJ1-5, with D uncertain. V lost 2 bases and J lost 7, with 15 bases in between. The germline V gene encodes CDR1 KGHSH and CDR2 LQKENI. CDR3 length: 15 residues. CDR3 sequence (DNA): TGTGCCAGCTCACCAGGGCAGGCGGATGGGCAGCCCCAGCATTTT. Its protein product is CASSPGQADGQPQHF.

This clonotype has a count of ten or more. The genes are TRBV20-1 and TRBJ2-1, with TRBD2 as a possible D gene (7 bases). CDR1 and CDR2 from the germline V gene are DFQATT and SNEGSKA (reference sequence). The CDR3 runs 14 residues. Deletions cut 5 bases from V and 3 bases from J, with 14 bases between. In nucleotides, the CDR3 is TGCAGTGCTCGAGGGGGGGGATACTACAATGAGCAGTTCTTC. This gives the protein CSARGGGYYNEQFF.

Concerning this clonotype itself: At one end, the junction sequence differs from germline, possibly due to a read error. The chain uses TRBV6-6 and TRBJ2-3; D uncertain. This CDR3 has 12 residues. Per the germline V gene, CDR1 is MNHNY and CDR2 is SVGAGI (reference sequence). CDR3 bases: TGTGCCAGCCGTTACGCCCCCGGTACGCAGTATTTC. Its translation is CASRYAPGTQYF.

At least ten counts were recorded for this clonotype. This sequence joins TRBV12-3 or TRBV12-4 and TRBJ1-1; no reliable D call. V shed 4 bases and J shed 1 base, with 7 bases lying between them. The CDR3 spans 13 residues. CDR3 in amino acids: CASSSQENTEAFF. The CDR3 DNA is TGTGCCAGCAGTTCCCAGGAGAACACTGAAGCTTTCTTT.

This clonotype was recorded at least ten times. The J gene is TRBJ1-4, the V gene TRBV12-3 or TRBV12-4, with D tentatively TRBD1 (5 bases). The CDR3 covers 15 residues. V lost 3 bases and J lost 7, with 15 bases in between. The CDR3 is CASSFQGLGSEKLFF. The CDR3 bases are TGTGCCAGCAGTTTCCAGGGATTGGGGAGTGAAAAACTGTTTTTT.

This clonotype was found a few times. V usage is TRBV7-8 and J usage is TRBJ2-5; 11 bases match TRBD2. The CDR3 is 18 residues long. The J segment lost 1 base and the V segment lost 5 bases, leaving 12 bases of the junction unmatched. Germline V gene lookup returns CDR1 SGHVS and CDR2 FQNEAQ. The CDR3 DNA sequence: TGTGCCAGCAGCCCCCGCCCTGCTAGCGGGGGGCCCCAAGAGACCCAGTACTTC. Translated, it gives CASSPRPASGGPQETQYF.